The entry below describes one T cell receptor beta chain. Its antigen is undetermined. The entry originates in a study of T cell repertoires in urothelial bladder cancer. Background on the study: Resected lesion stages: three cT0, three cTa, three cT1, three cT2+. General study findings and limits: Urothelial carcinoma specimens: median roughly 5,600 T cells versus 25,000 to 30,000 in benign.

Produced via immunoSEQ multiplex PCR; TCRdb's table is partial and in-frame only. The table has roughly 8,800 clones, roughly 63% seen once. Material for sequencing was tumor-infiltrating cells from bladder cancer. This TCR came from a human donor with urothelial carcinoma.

CDR3 in amino acids: CASSYSGGGGQPQHF. CDR3 in DNA: TGTGCCAGCAGTTACTCAGGGGGCGGGGGTCAGCCCCAGCATTTT. This chain joins TRBV6-5 and TRBJ1-5; 7 bases align to TRBD1. V was clipped by 0 bases and J by 6 bases; unmatched bases: 5. Germline V gives CDR1 MNHEY, CDR2 SVGAGI. This CDR3 region has 15 residues.